The rows below give T cell receptor beta chains drawn from one sample of a study of patients and donors after allogeneic stem cell transplantation. Each CDR3 protein is one row after TCRdb ran MiXCR on the RT-PCR reads. This table has about 960,000 distinct CDR3 sequences, about a sixth appearing once. The sequencing input was blood, either unsorted or a sorted T cell fraction (not recorded which). Receptor source: a human donor who was either an allogeneic HSCT recipient or a stem cell or donor lymphocyte infusion donor (not recorded which). It is not recorded whose cells these are; they may come from a transplant donor. The CDR3 runs from the conserved cysteine through the conserved F or W. Clone size, where shown, is once, few, many, or a class for clones that have expanded.

TRBV2 NA CASSATSLGETQYF
TRBV20-1 NA CSASALAGGLREQYF
TRBV20-1 few CSAPRPDRSQWYF
TRBV20-1 many CSARDDTHSGNTIYF
TRBV7-9 NA CASRRTGGLSNIQYF
TRBV7-9 NA CASSLADGSIPHGYTF
TRBV12-3/TRBV12-4 NA CASSWEFWGTGNTIYF
TRBV12-3/TRBV12-4 few CASSLSTSTEAFF
TRBV20-1 few CSARQGSRTNTEAFF
TRBV12-3/TRBV12-4 NA CASSLLAGLAFTDTQYF
TRBV5-4 NA CASSLGISSEQYF
TRBV4-3 NA CASSLWTGSGANVLTF
TRBV2 NA CASSGGLAPSSYNEQFF
TRBV12-3/TRBV12-4 many CASSLDRGHTGELFF
TRBV20-1 NA CSATEPRSSYNEQFF
TRBV7-9 NA CASSLGGTGKNTEAFF
TRBV6-1 NA CASSPDRGGSYGYTF
TRBV10-3 many CAISEETEANSPLHF
TRBV12-5 NA CASGLGTRGYRAEAFF
TRBV20-1 few CSARDRRGRHEQYF
TRBV25-1 NA CASSQKTALFTEAFF
TRBV12-3/TRBV12-4 many CASSSSKPETQYF
TRBV4-2 few CASSQVASGSQETQYF
TRBV6-5 NA CASRYGTSNTGELFF
TRBV6-5 few CASRTGVGEQYF
TRBV11-2 few CASSHQGRGRSYGYTF
TRBV20-1 NA CSAYTGQGVGGTEAFF
TRBV10-3 many CAISESRASGSNEQYF
TRBV29-1 few CSVYVGGNQPQHF
TRBV20-1 few CSAPRARKYTEAFF
TRBV20-1 few CSLRTRANYGYTF
TRBV20-1 many CSAPTGGSTEAFF
TRBV28 NA CASSAGTMNTEAFF
TRBV21-1 NA CPTKFHVTEAFF
TRBV9 NA CASSAHEYTGELFF
TRBV12-3/TRBV12-4 many CASSLAVEQYF
TRBV9 NA CASSARQSSGANVLTF